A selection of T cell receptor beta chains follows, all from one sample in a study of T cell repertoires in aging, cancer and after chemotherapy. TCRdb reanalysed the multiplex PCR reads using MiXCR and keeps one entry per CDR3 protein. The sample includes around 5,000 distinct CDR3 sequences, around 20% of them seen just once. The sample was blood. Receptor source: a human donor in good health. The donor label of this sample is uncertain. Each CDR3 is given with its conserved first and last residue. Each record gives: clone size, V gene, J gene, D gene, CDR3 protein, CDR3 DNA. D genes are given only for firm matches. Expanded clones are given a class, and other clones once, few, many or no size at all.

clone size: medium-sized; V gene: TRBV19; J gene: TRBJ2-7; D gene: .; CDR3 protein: CASSGPQGLAASYEQYF; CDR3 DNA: TGTGCCAGTAGTGGCCCCCAAGGACTCGCCGCTTCCTACGAGCAGTACTTC
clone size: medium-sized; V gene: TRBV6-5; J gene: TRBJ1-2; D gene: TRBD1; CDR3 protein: CASSYRDRNYGYTF; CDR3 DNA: TGTGCCAGCAGCTACCGGGACAGGAACTATGGCTACACCTTC
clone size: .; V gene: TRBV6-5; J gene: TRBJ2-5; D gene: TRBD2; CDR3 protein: CASSLGLAGTYQETQYF; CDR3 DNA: TGTGCCAGCAGCTTGGGCTTAGCGGGGACGTACCAAGAGACCCAGTACTTC
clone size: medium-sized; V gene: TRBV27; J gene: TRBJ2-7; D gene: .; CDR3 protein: CASSAGHSYEQYF; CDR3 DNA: TGTGCCAGCAGTGCGGGGCATTCCTACGAGCAGTACTTC
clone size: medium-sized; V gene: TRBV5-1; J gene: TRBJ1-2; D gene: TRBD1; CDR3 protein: CASSFGQGGYTF; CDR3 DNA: TGCGCCAGCAGCTTTGGACAGGGAGGCTACACCTTC
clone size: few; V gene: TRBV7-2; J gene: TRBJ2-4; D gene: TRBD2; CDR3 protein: CASSPRTSGGKNIQYF; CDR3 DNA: TGTGCCAGCAGCCCTAGGACTAGCGGGGGGAAAAACATTCAGTACTTC
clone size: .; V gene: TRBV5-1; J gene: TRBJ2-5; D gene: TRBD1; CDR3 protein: CASSLASGGAPYQETQYF; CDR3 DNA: TGCGCCAGCAGCTTGGCGTCAGGGGGAGCACCGTACCAAGAGACCCAGTACTTC
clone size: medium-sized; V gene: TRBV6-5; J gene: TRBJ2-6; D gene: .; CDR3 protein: CASSYSIAGSSGANVLTF; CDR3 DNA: TGTGCCAGCAGTTACTCGATAGCAGGGAGCTCTGGGGCCAACGTCCTGACTTTC
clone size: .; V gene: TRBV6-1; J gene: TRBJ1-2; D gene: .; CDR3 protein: CASSEVGQFYGYTF; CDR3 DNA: TGTGCCAGCAGTGAAGTGGGGCAGTTTTATGGCTACACCTTC
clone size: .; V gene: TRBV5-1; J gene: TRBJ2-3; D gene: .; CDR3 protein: CASSLGLGAASTDTQYF; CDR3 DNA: TGCGCCAGCAGCTTGGGGCTCGGGGCAGCCAGCACAGATACGCAGTATTTT
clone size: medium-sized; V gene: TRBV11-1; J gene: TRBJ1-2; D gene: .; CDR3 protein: CASSLDGRHPYGYTF; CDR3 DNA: TGTGCCAGCAGCTTAGACGGGCGACACCCCTATGGCTACACCTTC
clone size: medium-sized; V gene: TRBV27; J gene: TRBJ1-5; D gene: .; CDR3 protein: CASSFGADNQPQHF; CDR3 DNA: TGTGCCAGCAGTTTTGGGGCAGATAATCAGCCCCAGCATTTT
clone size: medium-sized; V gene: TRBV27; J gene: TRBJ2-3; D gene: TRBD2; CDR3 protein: CASRTGLHTDTQYF; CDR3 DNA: TGTGCCAGCAGAACGGGACTACACACAGATACGCAGTATTTT
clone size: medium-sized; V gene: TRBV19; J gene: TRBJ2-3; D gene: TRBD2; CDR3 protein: CASSSTSGRKTDTQYF; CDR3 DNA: TGTGCCAGTAGTAGTACTAGCGGGAGGAAGACAGATACGCAGTATTTT
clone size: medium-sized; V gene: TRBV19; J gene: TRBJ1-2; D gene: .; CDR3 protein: CASSIWGYGYTF; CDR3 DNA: TGTGCCAGTAGTATTTGGGGCTATGGCTACACCTTC
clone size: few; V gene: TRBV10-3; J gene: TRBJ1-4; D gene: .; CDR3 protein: CAISGSSTVEANEKLFF; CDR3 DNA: TGTGCCATCAGTGGATCCTCCACAGTGGAAGCTAATGAAAAACTGTTTTTT
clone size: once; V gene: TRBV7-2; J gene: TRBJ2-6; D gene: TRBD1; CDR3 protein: CASSLGQGNSGANVLTF; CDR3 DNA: TGTGCCAGCAGCTTAGGACAGGGAAACTCTGGGGCCAACGTCCTGACTTTC
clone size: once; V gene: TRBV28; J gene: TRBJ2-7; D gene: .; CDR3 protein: CASKGTYEQYF; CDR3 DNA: TGTGCCAGCAAGGGTACCTACGAGCAGTACTTC
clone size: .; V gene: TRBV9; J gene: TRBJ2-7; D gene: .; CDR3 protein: CASSVYGRGPLANFYEQYF; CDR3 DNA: TGTGCCAGCAGCGTGTACGGGCGGGGACCGCTAGCGAACTTCTACGAGCAGTACTTC
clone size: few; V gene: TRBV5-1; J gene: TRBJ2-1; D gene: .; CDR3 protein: CASSLAPRNEQFF; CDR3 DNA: TGCGCCAGCAGCTTGGCCCCTCGGAATGAGCAGTTCTTC
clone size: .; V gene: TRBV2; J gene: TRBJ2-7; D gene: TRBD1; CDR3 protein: CASSEPDRRYEQYF; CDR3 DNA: TGTGCCAGCAGTGAACCGGACAGGCGCTACGAGCAGTACTTC
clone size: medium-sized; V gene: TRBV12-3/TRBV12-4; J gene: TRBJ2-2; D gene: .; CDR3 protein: CASSLGGANTGELFF; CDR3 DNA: TGTGCCAGCAGTTTAGGTGGCGCGAACACCGGGGAGCTGTTTTTT
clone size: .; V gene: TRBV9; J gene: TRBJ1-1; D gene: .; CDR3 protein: CASSSTVNTEAFF; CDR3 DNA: TGTGCCAGCAGCTCGACAGTAAACACTGAAGCTTTCTTT
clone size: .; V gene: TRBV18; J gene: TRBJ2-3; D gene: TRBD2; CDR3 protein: CASSPPGLAGVLDTQYF; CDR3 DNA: TGTGCCAGCTCACCACCGGGCCTAGCGGGGGTCCTGGATACGCAGTATTTT
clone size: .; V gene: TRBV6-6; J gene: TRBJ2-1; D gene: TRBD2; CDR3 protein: CASSHPGLAGGREQFF; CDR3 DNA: TGTGCCAGCAGTCACCCGGGACTAGCGGGGGGCCGGGAGCAGTTCTTC
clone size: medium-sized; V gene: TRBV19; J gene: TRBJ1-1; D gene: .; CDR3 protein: CASSTHGAAGWGMNTEAFF; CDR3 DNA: TGTGCCAGTAGTACCCATGGAGCAGCAGGCTGGGGGATGAACACTGAAGCTTTCTTT
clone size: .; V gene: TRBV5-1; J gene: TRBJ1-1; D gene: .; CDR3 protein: CASRSSAVNTEAFF; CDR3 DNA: TGCGCCAGCAGGTCGTCAGCCGTTAACACTGAAGCTTTCTTT
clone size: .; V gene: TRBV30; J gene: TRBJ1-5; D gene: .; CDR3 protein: CAWSQGKVSNQPQHF; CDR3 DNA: TGTGCCTGGAGTCAGGGTAAGGTGAGCAATCAGCCCCAGCATTTT
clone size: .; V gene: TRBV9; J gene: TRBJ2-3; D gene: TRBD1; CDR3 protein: CASSSGQGPDTQYF; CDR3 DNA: TGTGCCAGCAGCTCTGGACAGGGCCCAGATACGCAGTATTTT
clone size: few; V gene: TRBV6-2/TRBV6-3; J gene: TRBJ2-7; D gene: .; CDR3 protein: CASSPLPYPPLGEQYF; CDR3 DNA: TGTGCCAGCAGTCCCCTCCCTTACCCCCCCCTCGGCGAGCAGTACTTC
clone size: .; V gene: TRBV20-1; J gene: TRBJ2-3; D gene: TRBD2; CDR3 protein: CSARHGTSGGEWDTQYF; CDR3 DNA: TGCAGTGCTAGACACGGGACTAGCGGAGGGGAGTGGGATACGCAGTATTTT
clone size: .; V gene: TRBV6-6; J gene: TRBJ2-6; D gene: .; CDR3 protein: CASSLAPGSGANVLTF; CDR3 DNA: TGTGCCAGCAGCTTGGCCCCCGGGTCTGGGGCCAACGTCCTGACTTTC
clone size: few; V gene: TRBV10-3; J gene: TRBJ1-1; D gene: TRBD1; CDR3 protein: CAISGTPPYRGVKTEAFF; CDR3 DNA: TGTGCCATCAGTGGAACCCCCCCCTACAGGGGTGTAAAAACTGAAGCTTTCTTT
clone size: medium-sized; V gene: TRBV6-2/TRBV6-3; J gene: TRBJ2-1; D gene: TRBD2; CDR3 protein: CASSYPTSGGNEQFF; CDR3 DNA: TGTGCCAGCAGTTACCCGACTAGCGGGGGCAATGAGCAGTTCTTC
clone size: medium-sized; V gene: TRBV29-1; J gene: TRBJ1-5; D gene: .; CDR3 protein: CSAGEPDSNQPQHF; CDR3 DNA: TGCAGCGCGGGGGAGCCCGATAGCAATCAGCCCCAGCATTTT
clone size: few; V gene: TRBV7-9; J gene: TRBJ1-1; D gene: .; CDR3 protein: CASGWGHTEAFF; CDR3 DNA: TGTGCCAGCGGCTGGGGTCACACTGAAGCTTTCTTT
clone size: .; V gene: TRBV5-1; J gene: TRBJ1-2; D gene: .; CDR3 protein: CASSLDDYGYTF; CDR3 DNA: TGCGCCAGCAGCTTGGATGACTATGGCTACACCTTC
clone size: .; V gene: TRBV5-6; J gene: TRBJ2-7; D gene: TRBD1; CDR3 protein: CASSARTGDVYEQYF; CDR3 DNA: TGTGCCAGCAGCGCCCGGACAGGGGACGTCTACGAGCAGTACTTC
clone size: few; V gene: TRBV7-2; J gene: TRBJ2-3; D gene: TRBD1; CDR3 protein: CASSLARQGTDTQYF; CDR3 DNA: TGTGCCAGCAGCTTAGCGAGACAGGGAACAGATACGCAGTATTTT
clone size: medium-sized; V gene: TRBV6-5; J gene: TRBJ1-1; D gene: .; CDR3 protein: CASSFDRSTEAFF; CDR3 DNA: TGTGCCAGCAGTTTTGACAGATCCACTGAAGCTTTCTTT
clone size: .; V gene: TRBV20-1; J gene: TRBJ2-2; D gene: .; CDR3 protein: CSARGVAVRTGELFF; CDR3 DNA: TGCAGTGCTAGAGGAGTAGCGGTGAGAACGGGGGAGCTGTTTTTT
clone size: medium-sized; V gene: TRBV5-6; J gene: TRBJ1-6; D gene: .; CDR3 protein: CASSLSRSYNSPLHF; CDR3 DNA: TGTGCCAGCAGCTTGTCCCGCTCCTATAATTCACCCCTCCACTTT
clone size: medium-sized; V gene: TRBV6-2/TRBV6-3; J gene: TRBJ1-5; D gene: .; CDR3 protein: CASSYRNWASNQPQHF; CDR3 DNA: TGTGCCAGCAGTTATCGGAACTGGGCCAGCAATCAGCCCCAGCATTTT
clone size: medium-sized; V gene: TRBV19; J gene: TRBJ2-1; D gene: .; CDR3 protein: CASNPGARFHEQFF; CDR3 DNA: TGTGCCAGTAACCCAGGGGCCCGCTTTCATGAGCAGTTCTTC
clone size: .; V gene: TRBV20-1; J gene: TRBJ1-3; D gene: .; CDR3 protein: CSARSGARSSGNTIYF; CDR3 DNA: TGCAGTGCTAGGTCGGGAGCCCGATCCTCTGGAAACACCATATATTTT
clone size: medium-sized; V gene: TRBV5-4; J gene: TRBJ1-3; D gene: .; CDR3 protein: CASSFGAYSGNTIYF; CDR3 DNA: TGTGCCAGCAGCTTTGGGGCTTACTCTGGAAACACCATATATTTT
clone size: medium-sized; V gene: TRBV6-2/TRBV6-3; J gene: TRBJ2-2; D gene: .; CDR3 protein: CAHGGLNTGELFF; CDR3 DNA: TGTGCCCACGGGGGGCTAAACACCGGGGAGCTGTTTTTT
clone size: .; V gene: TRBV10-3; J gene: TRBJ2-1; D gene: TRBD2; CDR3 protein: CSTSGGSSYNEQFF; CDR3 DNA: TGTTCGACTAGCGGGGGGAGCTCCTACAATGAGCAGTTCTTC
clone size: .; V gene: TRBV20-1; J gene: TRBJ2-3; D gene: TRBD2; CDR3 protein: CSATGGPTDTQYF; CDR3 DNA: TGCAGTGCTACGGGAGGGCCCACAGATACGCAGTATTTT
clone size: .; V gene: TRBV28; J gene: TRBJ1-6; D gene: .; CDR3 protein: CASRTHERDSPLHF; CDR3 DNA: TGTGCCAGCAGGACGCATGAGAGGGATTCACCCCTCCACTTT
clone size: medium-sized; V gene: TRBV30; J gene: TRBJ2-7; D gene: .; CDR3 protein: CAWSGGRINEQYF; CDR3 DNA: TGTGCCTGGAGTGGGGGGCGCATCAACGAGCAGTACTTC
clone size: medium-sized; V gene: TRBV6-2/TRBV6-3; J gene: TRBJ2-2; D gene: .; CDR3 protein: CASSIYPPQANTGELFF; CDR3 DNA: TGTGCCAGCAGTATATATCCACCCCAAGCGAACACCGGGGAGCTGTTTTTT
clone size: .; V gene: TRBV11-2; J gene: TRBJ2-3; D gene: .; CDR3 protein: CASSLGLNTQYF; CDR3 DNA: TGTGCCAGCAGCTTAGGACTAAATACGCAGTATTTT
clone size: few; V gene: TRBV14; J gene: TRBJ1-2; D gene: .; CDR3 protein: CASSQEAIKGEGYTF; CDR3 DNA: TGTGCCAGCAGCCAAGAGGCCATAAAGGGGGAAGGCTACACCTTC
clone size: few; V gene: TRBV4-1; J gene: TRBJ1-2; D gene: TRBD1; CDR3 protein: CASSQAGQGRGYTF; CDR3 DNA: TGCGCCAGCAGCCAAGCAGGACAGGGAAGAGGCTACACCTTC
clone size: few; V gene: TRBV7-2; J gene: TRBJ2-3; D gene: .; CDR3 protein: CASSPNPDPSTDTQYF; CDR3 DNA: TGTGCCAGCAGCCCCAACCCCGATCCTAGCACAGATACGCAGTATTTT
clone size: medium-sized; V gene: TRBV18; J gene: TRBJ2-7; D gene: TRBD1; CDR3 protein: CASSLGQGTYEQYF; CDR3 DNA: TGTGCCAGCTCACTGGGACAGGGGACCTACGAGCAGTACTTC
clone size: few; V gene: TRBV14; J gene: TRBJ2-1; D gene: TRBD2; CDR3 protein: CASSQEVGGGVNEQFF; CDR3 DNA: TGTGCCAGCAGCCAAGAAGTCGGCGGGGGGGTCAATGAGCAGTTCTTC
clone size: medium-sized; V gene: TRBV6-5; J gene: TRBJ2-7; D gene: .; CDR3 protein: CASSSSSGHYYEQYF; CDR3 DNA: TGTGCCAGCAGTTCCTCATCGGGACACTACTACGAGCAGTACTTC